Detailed here is one TCR beta chain. This sample is drawn from a study of blood T cell repertoires in COVID-19. About the research overall: Acute and convalescent COVID-19 specimens originated in the United States, Italy and Spain. The cDNA or gDNA used as material had been derived from T cells, B-cell-depleted T cells, or PBMCs.

Germline loops: CDR1 SNHLY, CDR2 FYNNEI. Trimming at V came to 10 bases and at J to 3 bases, leaving 6 bases not matched to a gene. The CDR3 length is 13 residues. Sequencing used immunoSEQ multiplex PCR; TCRdb keeps in-frame clones, though not all of them. The data hold hundreds of thousands of clones, with roughly 87% observed a single time. Enrolled through a virtual design, the participants were between about 18 and 100 years of age and came from 24 US areas. Clinical history as reported by participants underpinned cohort assignment. Sequencing was carried out using PBMCs or T cells enriched from blood (not recorded which). The J gene is TRBJ1-5, the V gene TRBV2; 7 nucleotides line up with TRBD1. This TCR came from a woman under 30 with acute COVID-19. CDR3 in amino acids: CATTGDFNQPQHF. For the CDR3, the DNA is TGTGCCACCACAGGGGACTTCAATCAGCCCCAGCATTTT.